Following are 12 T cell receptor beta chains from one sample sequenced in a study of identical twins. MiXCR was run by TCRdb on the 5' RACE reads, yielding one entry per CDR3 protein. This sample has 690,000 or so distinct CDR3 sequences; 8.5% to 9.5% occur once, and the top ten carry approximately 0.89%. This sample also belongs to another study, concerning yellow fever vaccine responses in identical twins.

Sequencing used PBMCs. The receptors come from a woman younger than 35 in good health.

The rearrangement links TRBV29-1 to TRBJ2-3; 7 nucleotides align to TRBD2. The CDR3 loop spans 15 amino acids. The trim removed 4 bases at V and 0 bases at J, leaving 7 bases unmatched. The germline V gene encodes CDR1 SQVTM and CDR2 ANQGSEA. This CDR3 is CSVVGGGRSTDTQYF. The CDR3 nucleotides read TGCAGCGTTGTGGGTGGCGGGAGAAGCACAGATACGCAGTATTTT.

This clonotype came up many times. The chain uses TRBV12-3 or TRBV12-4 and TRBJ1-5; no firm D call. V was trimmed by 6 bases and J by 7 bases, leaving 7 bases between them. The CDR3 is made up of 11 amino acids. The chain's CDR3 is CASSSAQPQHF. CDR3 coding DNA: TGTGCCAGCAGCTCTGCCCAGCCCCAGCATTTT.

Written as DNA, the CDR3 is TGTGCCACCAGTGATAACGGGAGAGTGACAGATACGCAGTATTTT. Translation gives CATSDNGRVTDTQYF. The chain combines TRBV24-1 with TRBJ2-3; the D gene is possibly TRBD2 (6 bases). CDR3 length: 15 amino acids. V dropped 3 bases and J dropped 3 bases, with 12 bases sitting between them. The V gene's germline CDR1 is KGHDR and CDR2 SFDVKD.

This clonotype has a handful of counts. The CDR3 DNA sequence: TGTGCCAGCACCAACTTACGAGGCGGGCACTACGAGCAGTACTTC. Translated, it gives CASTNLRGGHYEQYF. The chain joins TRBV28 to TRBJ2-7; D may be TRBD2 (5 bases). CDR3 length: 15 residues. Germline CDR1 MDHEN, CDR2 SYDVKM. Trimming cost V 7 bases and J 3 bases, with 19 bases left between them.

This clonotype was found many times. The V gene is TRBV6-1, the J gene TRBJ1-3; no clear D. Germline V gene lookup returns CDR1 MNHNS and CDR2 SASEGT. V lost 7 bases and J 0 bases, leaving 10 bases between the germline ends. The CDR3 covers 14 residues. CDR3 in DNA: TGTGCCAGCAAAACAGAGTACTCTGGAAACACCATATATTTT. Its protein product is CASKTEYSGNTIYF.

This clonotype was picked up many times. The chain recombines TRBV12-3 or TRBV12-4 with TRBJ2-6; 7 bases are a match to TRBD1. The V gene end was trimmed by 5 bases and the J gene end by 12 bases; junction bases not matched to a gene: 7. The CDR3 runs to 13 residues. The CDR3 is CASSVSGGTVLTF. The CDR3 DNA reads TGTGCCAGCAGTGTCTCAGGGGGAACCGTCCTGACTTTC.

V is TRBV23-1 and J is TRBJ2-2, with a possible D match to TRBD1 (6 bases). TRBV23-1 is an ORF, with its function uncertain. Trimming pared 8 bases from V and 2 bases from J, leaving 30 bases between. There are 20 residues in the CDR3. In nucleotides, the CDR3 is TGCGCCAGCTGCGACTACTACTACCCGGGGTACAGGGAAAACACCGGGGAGCTGTTTTTT. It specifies CASCDYYYPGYRENTGELFF.

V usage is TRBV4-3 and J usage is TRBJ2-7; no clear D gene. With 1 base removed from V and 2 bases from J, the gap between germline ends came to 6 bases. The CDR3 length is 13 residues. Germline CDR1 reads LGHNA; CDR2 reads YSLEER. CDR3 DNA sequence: TGCGCCAGCAGCCAAGCGGTCGCCTACGAGCAGTACTTC. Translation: CASSQAVAYEQYF.

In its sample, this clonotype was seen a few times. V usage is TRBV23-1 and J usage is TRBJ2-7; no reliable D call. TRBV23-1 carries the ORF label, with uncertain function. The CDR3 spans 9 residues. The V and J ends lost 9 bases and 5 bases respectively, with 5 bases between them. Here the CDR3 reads CASDHEQYF. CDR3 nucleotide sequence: TGCGCCAGTGATCACGAGCAGTACTTC.

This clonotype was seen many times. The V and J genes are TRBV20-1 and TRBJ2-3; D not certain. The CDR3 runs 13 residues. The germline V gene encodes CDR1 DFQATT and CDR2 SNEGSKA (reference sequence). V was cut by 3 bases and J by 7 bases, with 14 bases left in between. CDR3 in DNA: TGCAGTGCTAGGCTTGGGCTGTCTTATACGCAGTATTTT. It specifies CSARLGLSYTQYF.

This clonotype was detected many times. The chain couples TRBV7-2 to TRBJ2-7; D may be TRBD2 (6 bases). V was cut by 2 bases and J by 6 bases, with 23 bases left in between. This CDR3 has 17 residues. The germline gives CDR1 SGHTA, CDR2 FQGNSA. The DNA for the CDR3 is TGTGCCAGCAGCTTAAGGCAGGAGGGGACCTTCCCTCGCGAGCAGTACTTC. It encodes CASSLRQEGTFPREQYF.

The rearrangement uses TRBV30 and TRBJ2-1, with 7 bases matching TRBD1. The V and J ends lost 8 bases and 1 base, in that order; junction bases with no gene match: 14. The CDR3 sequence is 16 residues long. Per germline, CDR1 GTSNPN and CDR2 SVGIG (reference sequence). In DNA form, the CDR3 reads TGTGCCCGCCGGTCGCTACAGGGGCTTTCCTACAATGAGCAGTTCTTC. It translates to CARRSLQGLSYNEQFF.